This TCR beta chain was captured in a study of control samples from healthy donors and cancer patients. The data were produced by immunoSEQ multiplex PCR, yet TCRdb's version contains in-frame clones alone and is incomplete. Seen here are about 160,000 clones, about 87% observed once, and the top ten hold about 11%. V dropped 4 bases and J dropped 5 bases, with 9 bases sitting between them. Per the germline V gene, CDR1 is LNHDA and CDR2 is SQIVND (reference sequence). The CDR3 runs to 14 residues. This clone was counted only a few times. Sample: blood. The chain recombines TRBV19 with TRBJ1-6; weak D call: TRBD1 (6 bases). This TCR was sampled from a man aged 25-45 years in good health. CDR3 coding DNA: TGTGCCAGTAGTACGGGACACCATAATTCACCCCTCCACTTT. Translating gives CASSTGHHNSPLHF.